This TCR beta chain was identified during a study of CD8 T cells in ankylosing spondylitis (dated by TCRdb to about 2017). General notes on the study: The study profiled T cell receptor beta repertoires in healthy donors and ankylosing spondylitis patients to find disease-linked TCR variants. The whole study cohort included 85 to 120 healthy donors and 25 ankylosing spondylitis patients. Samples of peripheral blood were taken, and for ankylosing spondylitis patients, synovial fluid was collected as well.

This clonotype was recorded at least ten times. The antigen it binds to is not known. The record has no base qualities; no much larger clone is one base away. The research as a whole found: According to the report, matched synovial fluid samples from ankylosing spondylitis patients were significantly enriched for the disease-linked clones. A CD8+ phenotype was shown by the disease-linked clones, which were found at relatively low frequencies in peripheral blood. Some of the motif variants had been reported before in the synovial fluid and blood of reactive arthritis patients, a finding that suggests common disease-initiation mechanisms. A TCR beta motif of seven or eight highly homologous amino acid variants appeared characteristic of blood from ankylosing spondylitis patients.

The germline V gene sets CDR1 to SGHAT and CDR2 to FQNNGV. The CDR3 holds 14 amino acids from the cysteine to the phenylalanine. The DNA shown is the 42-base CDR3, in frame from base 1. V gives up 3 bases and J gives up 7 bases, and the segment between their germline ends measures 12 bases. TCRdb lists the instrument as Illumina HiSeq 2500. TCR beta libraries were prepared by quantitative 5'-RACE with molecular barcodes. On the study's bioinformatics: A new computational method based on a probabilistic model of VDJ rearrangement was used to identify disease-linked TCR variants. TCRdb trimmed the raw reads at Q25, called clones with MiXCR and kept productive beta chains. All rows with the same CDR3 protein become a single entry with the most common DNA and genes. In this record, the V and J calls reflect TCRdb's handling and not the investigators' own analysis. The table for this sample lists roughly 230,000 distinct CDR3 sequences; about 10% of them were counted only once. The top ten hold about 2.8% of the sample.

This receptor was obtained from a male donor with ankylosing spondylitis or in good health (not recorded which). The rearrangement joined TRBV11-2 to TRBJ1-4, with an unclear D gene assignment. The sample was blood, either unsorted or a sorted T cell fraction (not recorded which). The sequenced DNA is TGTGCCAGCAGCTTGGACGCAGGAGGTGAAAAACTGTTTTTT. The resulting protein is CASSLDAGGEKLFF.